This T cell receptor (beta chain) was retrieved from a study of blood T cell repertoires in COVID-19. Whole-study context: PBMCs, B-cell-depleted T cells, or T cells were the source of the cDNA or gDNA that made up the material.

Of note for this clone: The sample has other DNA sequences that encode this CDR3 too.

Germline CDR1 MNHNS, CDR2 SASEGT. The CDR3 has 14 residues. Trimming stripped 2 bases from V and 0 bases from J, with 5 bases between. Per the original methods: Nucleated cell counts were estimated from reference gene primer amplification. Sequencing was performed with immunoSEQ multiplex PCR; in TCRdb, only in-frame clones are kept and a portion is missing. That table is the source of V, J and clone size, and D and trimming were worked out from the DNA. This table has about 200,000 clones, around 85% appearing once. The sample taken for sequencing was peripheral blood. The clonotype originates from a woman aged 70-85 years with acute or convalescent COVID-19. The chain carries TRBV6-1 and TRBJ1-5; a possible D gene is TRBD1 (5 bases). In DNA form, the CDR3 reads TGTGCCAGCAGTGAACAGGGTAGCAATCAGCCCCAGCATTTT. Translation: CASSEQGSNQPQHF.